One and the same sample provided the 8 T cell receptor beta chains below, sequenced in a study of shared clonotypes between healthy human individuals. Using immunoSEQ multiplex PCR, the repertoire was profiled, and TCRdb retains in-frame clones only, with some absent. This sample carries hundreds of thousands of clones, around three quarters of them seen once, and the ten largest clones take 1.5% to 2%. Sequencing was performed on memory CD4+ T cells sorted from blood. Subset specified: CD45RA-negative fraction. These receptors were taken from a woman aged 30 to 39 in good health.

This clone has more than one count but fewer than ten. Other DNA sequences in the sample encode the same CDR3. The chain employs TRBV19 and TRBJ2-1; D remains unclear. This CDR3 spans 11 amino acids. Per the germline V gene, CDR1 is LNHDA and CDR2 is SQIVND (reference sequence). The V and J ends lost 5 bases and 5 bases respectively, with 4 bases between them. The CDR3, as DNA: TGTGCCAGTAGTGGGAACAATGAGCAGTTCTTC. Protein sequence: CASSGNNEQFF.

Turning to this clone: Other DNA sequences in the same sample also yield this CDR3. The chain uses TRBV27 and TRBJ2-2; D gene uncertain. The CDR3 has 14 amino acids. V gave up 0 bases and J gave up 1 base, with 3 bases separating them. Germline V gene data show CDR1 as MNHEY and CDR2 as SMNVEV (reference sequence). The CDR3 nucleotides read TGTGCCAGCAGTTTATCGGGGAACACCGGGGAGCTGTTTTTT. Protein product: CASSLSGNTGELFF.

The chain recombines TRBV10-1 with TRBJ2-7; no firm D call. The V and J ends lost 3 bases and 0 bases respectively, with 15 bases between them. CDR1 and CDR2 from the germline V gene are WNHNN and SYGVQD (reference sequence). CDR3 length: 16 amino acids. In DNA form, the CDR3 reads TGCGCCAGCAGTGACCTAACAAAAGGATCCTCCTACGAGCAGTACTTC. This sequence encodes CASSDLTKGSSYEQYF.

This clone was detected only once. The CDR3 reads CASSSGGWETQYF. CDR3 nucleotide sequence: TGTGCCAGCAGCTCCGGAGGGTGGGAGACCCAGTACTTC. The J gene is TRBJ2-5, the V gene TRBV7-9, with TRBD2 as a possible D gene (6 bases). The CDR3 length is 13 residues. Germline V gene data show CDR1 as SEHNR and CDR2 as FQNEAQ (reference sequence). Trimming stripped 4 bases from V and 5 bases from J, with 11 bases between.

The chain recombines TRBV2 with TRBJ2-6; D remains unclear. CDR1 and CDR2 (germline): SNHLY, FYNNEI. This CDR3 is built from 13 residues. Trimming left V 8 bases short and J 2 bases short, with 7 bases between. In nucleotides, the CDR3 is TGTGCCAGCGAACCTACTGGGGCCAACGTCCTGACTTTC. This codes for CASEPTGANVLTF. Supplemented by reference TRBV2 and TRBJ2-6, the full variable domain reads EPEVTQTPSHQVTQMGQEVILRCVPISNHLYFYWYRQILGQKVEFLVSFYNNEISEKSEIFDDQFSVERPDGSNFTLKIRSTKLEDSAMYFCASEPTGANVLTFGAGSRLTVL.

The gene calls are TRBV7-8 and TRBJ2-1; 7 nucleotides line up with TRBD2. The CDR3 consists of 15 residues. With 3 bases clipped from V and 4 bases from J, the junction kept 6 bases outside the gene matches. Germline lookup yields CDR1 SGHVS and CDR2 FQNEAQ. The CDR3 here is CASSFRLAEYNEQFF. CDR3 coding DNA: TGTGCCAGCAGCTTCAGGCTAGCGGAATACAATGAGCAGTTCTTC.

Note on this clone: Sequence at one end of the junction differs from germline and may be a read error. The gene calls are TRBV7-6 and TRBJ2-7, with 7 bases aligning to TRBD2. Germline V gives CDR1 SGHVS, CDR2 FNYEAQ. The CDR3 loop spans 13 amino acids. CDR3 coding DNA: TGTGCCAGCAGCCCTCGAATCCCGGGACTAAAGGCCTTC. It translates to CASSPRIPGLKAF.

The chain is built from TRBV6-5 and TRBJ1-5; 10 nucleotides line up with TRBD1. V lost 6 bases and J lost 7; bases outside the gene matches: 6. In germline, CDR1 is MNHEY, CDR2 SVGAGI. The CDR3 has 14 residues. The CDR3 DNA reads TGTGCCAGCAGCAAGGACAGGGGGAAACAGCCCCAGCATTTT. Encoded protein: CASSKDRGKQPQHF.